This T cell receptor beta chain was obtained from a study of cytomegalovirus exposure and HLA in healthy donors. Study-level results: Earlier results showed most TCR beta V segments being productive about 87% or about 30% of the time. In a later analysis, a missense DCLRE1C variant was linked to TCR beta V- and J-gene trimming.

V was pared by 4 bases and J by 8 bases, with 14 bases between. Germline V gene lookup returns CDR1 SGHTA and CDR2 FQGTGA. The length of the CDR3 is 13 residues. To note about this clone: Its antigen is not known.

The primer mix had 60 Vbeta and 13 Jbeta primers. The repertoire was sequenced with immunoSEQ multiplex PCR; TCRdb's copy has only in-frame clones and lacks some. The profile shows about 80,000 clones, about two thirds of them singletons. Sequencing was carried out using PBMCs. The J gene is TRBJ1-2, the V gene TRBV7-3, with D unclear. The TCR was taken from a woman aged 45-65 years in good health and CMV-seropositive. The CDR3 spells CASSSISGGGYTF. The CDR3 nucleotides read TGTGCCAGCAGCTCGATCTCAGGTGGCGGCTACACCTTC.